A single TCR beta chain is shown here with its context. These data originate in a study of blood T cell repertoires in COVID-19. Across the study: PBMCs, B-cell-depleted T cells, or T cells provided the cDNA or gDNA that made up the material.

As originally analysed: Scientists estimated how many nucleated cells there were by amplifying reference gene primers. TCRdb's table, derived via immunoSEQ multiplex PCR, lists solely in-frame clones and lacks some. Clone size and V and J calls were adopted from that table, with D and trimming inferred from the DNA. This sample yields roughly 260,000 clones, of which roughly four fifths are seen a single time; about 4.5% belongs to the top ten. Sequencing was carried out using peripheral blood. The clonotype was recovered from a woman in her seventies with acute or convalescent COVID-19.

The CDR3 reads CASSYLQGYEQYF. CDR3 in DNA: TGTGCCAGCAGTTACTTACAGGGCTACGAGCAGTACTTC. V gene TRBV6-6 combines with J gene TRBJ2-7, with a possible D match to TRBD1 (6 bases). Germline V gene data show CDR1 as MNHNY and CDR2 as SVGAGI (reference sequence). This CDR3 is 13 amino acids long. With 1 base removed from V and 3 bases from J, the gap between germline ends came to 7 bases.